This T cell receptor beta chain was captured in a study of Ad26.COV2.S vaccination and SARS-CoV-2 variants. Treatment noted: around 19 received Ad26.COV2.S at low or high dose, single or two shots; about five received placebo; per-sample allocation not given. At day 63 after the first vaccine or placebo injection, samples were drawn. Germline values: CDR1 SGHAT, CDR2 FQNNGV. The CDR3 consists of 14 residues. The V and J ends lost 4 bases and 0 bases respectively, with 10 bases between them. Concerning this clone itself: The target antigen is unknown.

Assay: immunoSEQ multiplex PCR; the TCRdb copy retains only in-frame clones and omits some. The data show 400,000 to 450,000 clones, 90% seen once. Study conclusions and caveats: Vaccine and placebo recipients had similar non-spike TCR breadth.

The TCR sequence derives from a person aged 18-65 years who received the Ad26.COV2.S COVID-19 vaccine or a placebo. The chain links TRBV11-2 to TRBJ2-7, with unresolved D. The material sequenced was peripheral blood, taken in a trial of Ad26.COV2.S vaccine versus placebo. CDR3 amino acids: CASSSLTDSYEQYF. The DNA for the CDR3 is TGTGCCAGCAGCTCCTTAACCGACTCCTACGAGCAGTACTTC.